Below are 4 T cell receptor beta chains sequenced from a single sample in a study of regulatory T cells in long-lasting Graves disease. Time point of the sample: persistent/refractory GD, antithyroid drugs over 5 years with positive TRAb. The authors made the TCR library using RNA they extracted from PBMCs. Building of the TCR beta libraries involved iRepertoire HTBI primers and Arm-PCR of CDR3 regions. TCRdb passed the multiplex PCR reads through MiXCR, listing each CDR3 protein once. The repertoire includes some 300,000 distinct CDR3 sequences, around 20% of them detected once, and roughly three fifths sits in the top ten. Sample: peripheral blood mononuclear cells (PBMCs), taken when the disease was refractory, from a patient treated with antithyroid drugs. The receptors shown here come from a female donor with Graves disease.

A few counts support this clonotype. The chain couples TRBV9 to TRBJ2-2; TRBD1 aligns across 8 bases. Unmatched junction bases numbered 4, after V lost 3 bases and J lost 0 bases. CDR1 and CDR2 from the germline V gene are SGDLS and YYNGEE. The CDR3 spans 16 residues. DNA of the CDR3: TGTGCCAGCAGCGGTAAGGACAGGGCGAACACCGGGGAGCTGTTTTTT. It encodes CASSGKDRANTGELFF.

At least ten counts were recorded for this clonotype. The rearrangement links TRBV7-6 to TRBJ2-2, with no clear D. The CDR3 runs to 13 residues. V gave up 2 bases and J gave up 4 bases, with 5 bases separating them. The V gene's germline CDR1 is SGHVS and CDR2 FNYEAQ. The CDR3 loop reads CASSLLGTGELFF. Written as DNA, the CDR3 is TGTGCCAGCAGCTTATTGGGCACCGGGGAGCTGTTTTTT.

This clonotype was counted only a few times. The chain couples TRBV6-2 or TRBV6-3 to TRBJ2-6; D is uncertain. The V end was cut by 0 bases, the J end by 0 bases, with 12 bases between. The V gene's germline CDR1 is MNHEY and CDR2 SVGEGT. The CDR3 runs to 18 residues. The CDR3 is CASSYSRTEYSGANVLTF. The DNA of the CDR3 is TGTGCCAGCAGTTACTCGCGAACAGAATACTCTGGGGCCAACGTCCTGACTTTC.

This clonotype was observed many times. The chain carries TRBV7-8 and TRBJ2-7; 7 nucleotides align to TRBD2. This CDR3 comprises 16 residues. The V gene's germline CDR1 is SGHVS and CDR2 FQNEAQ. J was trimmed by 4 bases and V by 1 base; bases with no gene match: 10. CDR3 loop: CASSLGPEPSGYEQYF. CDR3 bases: TGTGCCAGCAGCTTAGGGCCGGAGCCTAGCGGTTACGAGCAGTACTTC.